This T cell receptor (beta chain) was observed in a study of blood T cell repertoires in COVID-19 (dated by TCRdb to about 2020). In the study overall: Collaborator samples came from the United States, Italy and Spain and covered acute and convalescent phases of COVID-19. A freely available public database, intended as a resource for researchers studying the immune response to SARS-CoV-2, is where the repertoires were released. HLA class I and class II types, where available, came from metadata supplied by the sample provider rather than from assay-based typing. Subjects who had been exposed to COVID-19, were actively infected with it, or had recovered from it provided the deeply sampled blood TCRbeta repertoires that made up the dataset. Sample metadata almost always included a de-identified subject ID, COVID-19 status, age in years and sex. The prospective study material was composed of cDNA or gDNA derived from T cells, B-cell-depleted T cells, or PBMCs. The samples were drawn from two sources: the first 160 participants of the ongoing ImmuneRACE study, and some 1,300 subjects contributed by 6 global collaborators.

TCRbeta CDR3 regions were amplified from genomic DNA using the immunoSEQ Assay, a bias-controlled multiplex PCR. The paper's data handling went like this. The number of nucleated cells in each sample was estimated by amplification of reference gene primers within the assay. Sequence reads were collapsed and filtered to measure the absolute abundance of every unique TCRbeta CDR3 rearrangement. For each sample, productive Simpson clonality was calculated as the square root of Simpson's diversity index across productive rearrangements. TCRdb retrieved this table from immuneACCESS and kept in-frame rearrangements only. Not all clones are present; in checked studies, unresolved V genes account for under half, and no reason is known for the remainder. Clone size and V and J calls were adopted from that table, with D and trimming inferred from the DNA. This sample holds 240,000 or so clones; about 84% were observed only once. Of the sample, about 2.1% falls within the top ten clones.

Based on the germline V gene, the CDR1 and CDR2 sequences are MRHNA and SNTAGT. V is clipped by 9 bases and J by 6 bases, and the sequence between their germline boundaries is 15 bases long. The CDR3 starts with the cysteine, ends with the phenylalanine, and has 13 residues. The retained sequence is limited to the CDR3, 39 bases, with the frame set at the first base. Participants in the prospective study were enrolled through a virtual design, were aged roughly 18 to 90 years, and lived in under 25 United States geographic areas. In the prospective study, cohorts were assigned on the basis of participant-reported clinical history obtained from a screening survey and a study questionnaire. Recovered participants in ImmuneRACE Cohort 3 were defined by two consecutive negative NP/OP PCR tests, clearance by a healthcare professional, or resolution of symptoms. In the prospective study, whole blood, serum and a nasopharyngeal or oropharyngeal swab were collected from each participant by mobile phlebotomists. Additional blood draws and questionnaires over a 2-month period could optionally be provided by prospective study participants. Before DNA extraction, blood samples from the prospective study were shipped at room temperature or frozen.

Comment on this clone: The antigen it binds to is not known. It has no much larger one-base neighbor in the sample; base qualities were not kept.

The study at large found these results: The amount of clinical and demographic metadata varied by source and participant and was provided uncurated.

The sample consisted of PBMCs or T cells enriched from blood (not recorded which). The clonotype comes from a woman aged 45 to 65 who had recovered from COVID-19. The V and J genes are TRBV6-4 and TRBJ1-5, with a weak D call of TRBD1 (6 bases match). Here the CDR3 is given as CASSGEQGQPQHF. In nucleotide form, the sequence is TGTGCCAGTTCAGGGGAGCAAGGTCAGCCCCAGCATTTT.